Below, 2 T cell receptor beta chains from the same sample are listed, as sequenced in a study of OX40 agonist ivuxolimab in advanced cancers. The table came from immunoSEQ multiplex PCR; TCRdb's copy has only in-frame clones and leaves some out. The sample lists some 64,000 clones, roughly 86% occurring once. This sample comprised CD4+ or CD8+ T cells sorted from blood, obtained in a trial of the OX40 agonist ivuxolimab. These receptors were taken from an adult with an advanced solid tumor such as melanoma, head and neck, liver or kidney cancer.

The chain has TRBV14 and TRBJ2-1, with 8 bases that match TRBD1. The CDR3 length is 16 residues. Germline V gene lookup returns CDR1 SGHDN and CDR2 FVKESK. V trimming: 3 bases; J trimming: 3 bases; junction bases outside the gene matches: 7. CDR3 loop: CASSHLGQGIYNEQFF. CDR3 sequence (DNA): TGTGCCAGCAGCCACCTCGGACAGGGAATCTACAATGAGCAGTTCTTC. Filled out from reference TRBV14 and TRBJ2-1, the complete variable domain reads EAGVTQFPSHSVIEKGQTVTLRCDPISGHDNLYWYRRVMGKEIKFLLHFVKESKQDESGMPNNRFLAERTGGTYSTLKVQPAELEDSGVYFCASSHLGQGIYNEQFFGPGTRLTVL.

This clone appeared once. The rearrangement links TRBV4-3 to TRBJ2-7, with 15 bases matching TRBD2. V shed 2 bases and J 1 base; nucleotides not matched to a gene: 6. Germline-derived CDR1 and CDR2 are LGHNA and YSLEER. This CDR3 is built from 18 residues. CDR3 loop: CASSQKGGLAGGSYEQYF. CDR3 bases: TGCGCCAGCAGCCAAAAGGGGGGACTAGCGGGAGGTTCCTACGAGCAGTACTTC.